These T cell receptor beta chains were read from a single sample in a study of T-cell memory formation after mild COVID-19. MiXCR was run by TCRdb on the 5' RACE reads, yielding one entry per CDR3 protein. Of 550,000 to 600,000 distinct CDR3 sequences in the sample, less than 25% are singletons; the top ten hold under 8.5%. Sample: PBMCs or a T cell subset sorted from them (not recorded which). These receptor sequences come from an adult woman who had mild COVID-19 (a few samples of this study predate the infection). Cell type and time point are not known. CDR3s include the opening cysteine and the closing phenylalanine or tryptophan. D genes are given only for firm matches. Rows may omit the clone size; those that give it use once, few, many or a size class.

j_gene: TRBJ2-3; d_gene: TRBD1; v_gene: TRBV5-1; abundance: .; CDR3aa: CASSRSGTGGTDTQYF; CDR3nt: TGCGCCAGCAGCCGATCCGGGACAGGGGGGACAGATACGCAGTATTTT
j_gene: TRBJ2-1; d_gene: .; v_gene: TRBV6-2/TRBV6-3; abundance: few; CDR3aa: CASSYVTVSYNEQFF; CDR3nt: TGTGCCAGCAGTTACGTAACAGTCTCCTACAATGAGCAGTTCTTC
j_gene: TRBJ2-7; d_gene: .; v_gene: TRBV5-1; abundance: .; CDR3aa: CASSLAPRDSYEQYF; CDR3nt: TGCGCCAGCAGCTTGGCCCCCAGGGACTCCTACGAGCAGTACTTC
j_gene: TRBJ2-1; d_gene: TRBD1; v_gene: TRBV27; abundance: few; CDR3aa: CASNGQGQNEQFF; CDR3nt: TGTGCCAGCAACGGACAGGGCCAAAATGAGCAGTTCTTC
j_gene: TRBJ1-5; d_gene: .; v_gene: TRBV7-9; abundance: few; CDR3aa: CASSLSGNSNQPQHF; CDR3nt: TGTGCCAGCAGCTTATCGGGGAATAGCAATCAGCCCCAGCATTTT
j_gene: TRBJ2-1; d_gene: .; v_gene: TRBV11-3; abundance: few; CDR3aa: CASSKDGETGFGQFF; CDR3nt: TGTGCCAGCAGTAAAGACGGCGAAACGGGGTTTGGGCAGTTCTTC
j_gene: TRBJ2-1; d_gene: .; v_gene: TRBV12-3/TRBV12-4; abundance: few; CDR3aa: CASSPSGEVTEQFF; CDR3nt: TGTGCCAGCAGTCCGTCTGGCGAAGTCACTGAGCAGTTCTTC
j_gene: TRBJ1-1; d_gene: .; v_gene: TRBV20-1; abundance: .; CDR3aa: CSAKDGRTNTEAFF; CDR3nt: TGCAGTGCTAAAGACGGACGGACAAACACTGAAGCTTTCTTT
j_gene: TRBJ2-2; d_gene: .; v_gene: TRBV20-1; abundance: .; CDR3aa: CSAGQGSTGELFF; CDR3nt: TGCAGTGCGGGCCAAGGTTCCACCGGGGAGCTGTTTTTT
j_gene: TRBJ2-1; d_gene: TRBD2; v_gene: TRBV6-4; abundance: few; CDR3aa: CASSDGLAGGNEQFF; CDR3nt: TGTGCCAGCAGTGACGGGCTAGCGGGAGGGAATGAGCAGTTCTTC
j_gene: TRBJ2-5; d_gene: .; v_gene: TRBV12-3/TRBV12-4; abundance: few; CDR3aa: CASSMDTAQETQYF; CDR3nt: TGTGCCAGCAGCATGGACACCGCACAAGAGACCCAGTACTTC
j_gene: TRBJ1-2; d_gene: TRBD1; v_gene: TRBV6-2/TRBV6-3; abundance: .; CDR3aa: CASSYLRRTGGDYGYTF; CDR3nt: TGTGCCAGCAGTTACCTACGACGCACAGGGGGCGACTATGGCTACACCTTC
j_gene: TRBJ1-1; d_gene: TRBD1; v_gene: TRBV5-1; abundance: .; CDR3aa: CASSLGGWSDRPNTEAFF; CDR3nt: TGCGCCAGCAGCTTGGGAGGGTGGTCGGACAGGCCGAACACTGAAGCTTTCTTT
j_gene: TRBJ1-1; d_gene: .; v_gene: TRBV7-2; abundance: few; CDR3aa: CASLAGMNTEAFF; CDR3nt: TGTGCCTCGCTTGCGGGGATGAACACTGAAGCTTTCTTT
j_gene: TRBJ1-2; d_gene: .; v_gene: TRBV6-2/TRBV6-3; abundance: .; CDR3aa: CASTTMPRTEEFRYGYTF; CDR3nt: TGTGCCAGCACCACTATGCCCCGGACGGAGGAATTTCGCTATGGCTACACCTTC
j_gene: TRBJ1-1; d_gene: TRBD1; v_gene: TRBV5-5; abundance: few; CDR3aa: CASSLSGQGGTEAFF; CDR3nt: TGTGCCAGCAGCTTATCAGGACAGGGAGGCACTGAAGCTTTCTTT
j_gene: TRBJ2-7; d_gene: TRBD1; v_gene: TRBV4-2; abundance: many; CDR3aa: CASSQKEGTGAHEQYF; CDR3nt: TGTGCCAGCAGCCAAAAGGAAGGGACAGGGGCGCATGAGCAGTACTTC
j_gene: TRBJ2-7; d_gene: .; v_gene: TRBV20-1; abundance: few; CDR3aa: CSARGAGQANEQYF; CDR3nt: TGCAGTGCTAGAGGAGCTGGTCAGGCCAACGAGCAGTACTTC
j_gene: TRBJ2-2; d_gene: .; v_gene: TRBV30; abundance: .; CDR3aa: CAWSLSVPTGELFF; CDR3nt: TGTGCCTGGAGTCTCTCAGTGCCCACCGGGGAGCTGTTTTTT
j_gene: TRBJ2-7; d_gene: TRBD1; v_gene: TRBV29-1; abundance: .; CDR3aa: CSVVGTGGVEQYF; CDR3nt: TGCAGCGTTGTGGGGACAGGGGGCGTCGAGCAGTACTTC
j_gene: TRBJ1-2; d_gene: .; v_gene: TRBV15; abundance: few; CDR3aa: CATSRARQDLYGYTF; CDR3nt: TGTGCCACCAGCAGGGCCAGACAGGACCTCTATGGCTACACCTTC
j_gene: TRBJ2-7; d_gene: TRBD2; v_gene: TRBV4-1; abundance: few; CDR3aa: CASSQDTSGGVDEQYF; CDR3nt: TGCGCCAGCAGCCAAGACACTAGCGGGGGCGTGGATGAGCAGTACTTC
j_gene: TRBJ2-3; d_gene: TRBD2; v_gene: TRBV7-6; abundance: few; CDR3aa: CASSKGLAGATDTQYF; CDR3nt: TGTGCCAGCAGCAAGGGACTAGCGGGGGCCACAGATACGCAGTATTTT
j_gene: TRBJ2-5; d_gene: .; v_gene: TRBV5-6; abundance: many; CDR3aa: CASSFAPAGSQETQYF; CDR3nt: TGTGCCAGCAGCTTCGCCCCGGCCGGGTCCCAAGAGACCCAGTACTTC
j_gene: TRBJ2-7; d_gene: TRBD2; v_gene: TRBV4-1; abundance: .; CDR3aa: CASSQSGTSAHEQYF; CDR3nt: TGCGCCAGCAGCCAGTCCGGGACTAGCGCCCACGAGCAGTACTTC
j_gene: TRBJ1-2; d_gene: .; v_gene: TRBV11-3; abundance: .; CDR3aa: CASSPTRTQEITNYGYTF; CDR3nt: TGTGCCAGCAGCCCGACCCGGACACAGGAAATTACTAACTATGGCTACACCTTC
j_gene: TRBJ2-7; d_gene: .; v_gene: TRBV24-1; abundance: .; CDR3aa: CATRISRLDNWRYEQYF; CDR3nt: TGTGCCACCAGGATATCTCGCCTAGACAACTGGCGCTACGAGCAGTACTTC
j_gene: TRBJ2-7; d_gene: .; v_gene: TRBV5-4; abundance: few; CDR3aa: CASSLGGTRGYEQYF; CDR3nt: TGTGCCAGCAGCTTGGGAGGGACAAGAGGCTACGAGCAGTACTTC
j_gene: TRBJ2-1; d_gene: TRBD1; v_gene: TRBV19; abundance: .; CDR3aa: CASSMWDRGLHNEQFF; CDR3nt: TGTGCCAGTAGTATGTGGGACAGGGGGCTCCACAATGAGCAGTTCTTC
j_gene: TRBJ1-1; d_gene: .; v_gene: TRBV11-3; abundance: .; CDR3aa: CASSLGESAQAFF; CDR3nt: TGTGCCAGCAGCTTAGGTGAGAGCGCCCAAGCTTTCTTT
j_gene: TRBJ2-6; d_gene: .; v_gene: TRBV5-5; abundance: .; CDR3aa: CASSGGVISFSGANVLTF; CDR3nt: TGTGCCAGCAGTGGTGGTGTGATCAGCTTCTCTGGGGCCAACGTCCTGACTTTC
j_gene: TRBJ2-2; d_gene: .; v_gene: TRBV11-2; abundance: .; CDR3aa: CASSSTLANTGELFF; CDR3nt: TGTGCCAGCAGCTCGACACTCGCGAACACCGGGGAGCTGTTTTTT
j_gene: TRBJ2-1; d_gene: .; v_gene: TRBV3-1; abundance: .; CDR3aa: CASSQDGVAGEQFF; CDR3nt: TGTGCCAGCAGCCAAGACGGTGTAGCCGGTGAGCAGTTCTTC
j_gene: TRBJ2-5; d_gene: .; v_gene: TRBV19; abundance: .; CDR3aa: CASKKTGLETQYF; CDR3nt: TGTGCCAGTAAAAAGACAGGTTTGGAGACCCAGTACTTC
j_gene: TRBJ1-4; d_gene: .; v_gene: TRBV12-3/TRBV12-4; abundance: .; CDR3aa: CASSFRGNEKLFF; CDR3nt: TGTGCCAGCAGTTTCCGGGGGAATGAAAAACTGTTTTTT
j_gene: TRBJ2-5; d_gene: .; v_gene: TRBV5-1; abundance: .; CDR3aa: CASSFVGDETQYF; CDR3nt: TGCGCCAGCAGCTTTGTGGGGGACGAGACCCAGTACTTC
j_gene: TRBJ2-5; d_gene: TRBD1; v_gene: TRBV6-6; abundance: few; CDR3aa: CASSYWGTDLQETQYF; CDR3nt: TGTGCCAGCAGTTACTGGGGGACAGACCTTCAAGAGACCCAGTACTTC
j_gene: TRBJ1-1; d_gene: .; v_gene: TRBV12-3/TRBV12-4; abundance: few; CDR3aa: CASRAGITEAFF; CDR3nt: TGTGCCAGCAGAGCAGGGATAACTGAAGCTTTCTTT
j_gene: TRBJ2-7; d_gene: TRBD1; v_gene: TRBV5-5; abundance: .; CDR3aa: CASSLFGTEPYEQYF; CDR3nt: TGTGCCAGCAGCTTGTTCGGGACAGAACCCTACGAGCAGTACTTC
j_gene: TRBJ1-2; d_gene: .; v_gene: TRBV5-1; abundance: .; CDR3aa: CASSTDVGLGYTF; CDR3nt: TGCGCCAGCAGCACGGACGTGGGGTTGGGTTACACCTTC
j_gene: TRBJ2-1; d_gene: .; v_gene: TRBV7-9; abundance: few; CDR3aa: CASSLGGTLTGNEQFF; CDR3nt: TGTGCCAGCAGCTTAGGAGGGACCCTAACTGGTAATGAGCAGTTCTTC
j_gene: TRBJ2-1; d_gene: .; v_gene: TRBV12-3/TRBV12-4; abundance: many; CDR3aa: CASSLEARVSYNEQFF; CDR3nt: TGTGCCAGCAGTTTAGAGGCCCGGGTCTCCTACAATGAGCAGTTCTTC
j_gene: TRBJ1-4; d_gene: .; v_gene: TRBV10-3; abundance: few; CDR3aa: CAIRGTGYNEKLFF; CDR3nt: TGTGCCATCAGGGGTACAGGATATAATGAAAAACTGTTTTTT
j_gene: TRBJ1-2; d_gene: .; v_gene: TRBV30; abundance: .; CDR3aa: CAWTPREIYGYTF; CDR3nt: TGTGCCTGGACTCCACGGGAAATCTATGGCTACACCTTC
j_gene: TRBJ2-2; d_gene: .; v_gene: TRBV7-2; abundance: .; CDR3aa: CASSPYIGELFF; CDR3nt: TGTGCCAGCAGCCCATATATTGGGGAGCTGTTTTTT